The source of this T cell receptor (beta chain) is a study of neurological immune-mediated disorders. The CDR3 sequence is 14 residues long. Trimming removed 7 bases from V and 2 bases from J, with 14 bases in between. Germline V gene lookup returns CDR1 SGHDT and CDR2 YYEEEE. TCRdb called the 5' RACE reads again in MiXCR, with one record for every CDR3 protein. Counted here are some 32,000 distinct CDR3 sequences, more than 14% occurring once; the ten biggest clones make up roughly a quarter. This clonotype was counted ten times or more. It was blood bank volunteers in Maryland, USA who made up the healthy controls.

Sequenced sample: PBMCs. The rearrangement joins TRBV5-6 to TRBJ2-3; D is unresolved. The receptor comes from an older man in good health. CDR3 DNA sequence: TGTGCCAGCTCCATTCCGGTCATCACAGATACGCAGTATTTT. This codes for CASSIPVITDTQYF.